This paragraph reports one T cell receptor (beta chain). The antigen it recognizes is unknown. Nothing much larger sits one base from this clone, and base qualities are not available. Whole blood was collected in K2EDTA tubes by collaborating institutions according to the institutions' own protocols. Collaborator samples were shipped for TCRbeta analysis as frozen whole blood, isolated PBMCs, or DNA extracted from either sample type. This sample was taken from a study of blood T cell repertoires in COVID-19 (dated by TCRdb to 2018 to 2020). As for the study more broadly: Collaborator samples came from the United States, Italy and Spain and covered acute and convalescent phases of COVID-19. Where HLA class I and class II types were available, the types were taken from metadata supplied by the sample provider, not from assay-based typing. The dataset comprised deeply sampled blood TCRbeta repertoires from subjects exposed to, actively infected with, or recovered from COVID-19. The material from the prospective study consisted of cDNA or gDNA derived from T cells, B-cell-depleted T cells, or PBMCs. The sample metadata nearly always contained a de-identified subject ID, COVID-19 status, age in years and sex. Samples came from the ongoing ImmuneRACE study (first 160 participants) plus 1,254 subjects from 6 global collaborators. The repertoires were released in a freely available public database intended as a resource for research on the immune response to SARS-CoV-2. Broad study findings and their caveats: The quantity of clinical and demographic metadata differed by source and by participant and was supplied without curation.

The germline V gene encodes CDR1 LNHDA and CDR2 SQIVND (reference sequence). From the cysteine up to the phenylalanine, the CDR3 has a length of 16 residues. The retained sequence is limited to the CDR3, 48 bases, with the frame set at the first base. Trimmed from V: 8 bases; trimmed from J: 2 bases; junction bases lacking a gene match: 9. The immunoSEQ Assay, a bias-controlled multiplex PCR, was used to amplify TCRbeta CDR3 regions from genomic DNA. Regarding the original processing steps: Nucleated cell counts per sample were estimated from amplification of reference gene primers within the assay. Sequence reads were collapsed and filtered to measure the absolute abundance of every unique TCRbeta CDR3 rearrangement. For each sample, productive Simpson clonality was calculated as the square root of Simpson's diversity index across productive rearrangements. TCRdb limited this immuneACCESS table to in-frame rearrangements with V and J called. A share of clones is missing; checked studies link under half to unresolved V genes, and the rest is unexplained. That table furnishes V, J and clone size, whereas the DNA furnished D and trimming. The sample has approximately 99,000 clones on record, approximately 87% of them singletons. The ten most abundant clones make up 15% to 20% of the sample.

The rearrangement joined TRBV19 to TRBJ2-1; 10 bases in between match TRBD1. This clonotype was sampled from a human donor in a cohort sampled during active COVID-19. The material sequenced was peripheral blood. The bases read TGTGCCAGTTCTTGGGACAGGGGACAAGCCTACAATGAGCAGTTCTTC. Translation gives CASSWDRGQAYNEQFF.